The 5 T cell receptor beta chains reported below all come from one sample, sequenced in a study of identical twins. TCRdb independently ran MiXCR on the 5' RACE reads; one entry per CDR3 protein. Found here are about 470,000 distinct CDR3 sequences, 24% of them singletons; the top ten hold about 2.9%. These records were also assigned to another study, of T cells expressing NK-cell markers.

The sequenced sample consisted of CD4+ T cells sorted from blood. The receptors come from a woman aged 18-29 years in good health.

This clonotype showed up many times. The rearrangement links TRBV4-1 to TRBJ2-2; D gene ambiguous. V was shortened by 0 bases and J by 6 bases, with 11 bases between the two germline ends. Germline V gene lookup returns CDR1 MGHRA and CDR2 YSYEKL. CDR3 length: 15 amino acids. The CDR3 loop reads CASSQEIMRSGELFF. The CDR3 nucleotides are TGCGCCAGCAGCCAAGAAATCATGAGATCCGGGGAGCTGTTTTTT.

This clonotype showed up many times. The chain couples TRBV2 to TRBJ2-3; TRBD2 aligns across 8 bases. The CDR3 totals 13 residues. Germline assignment: CDR1 SNHLY and CDR2 FYNNEI. V shed 5 bases and J 5 bases; nucleotides not matched to a gene: 3. DNA for the CDR3: TGTGCCAGCAGTCTGGGACTAGGAGATACGCAGTATTTT. Amino acid sequence: CASSLGLGDTQYF.

V gene TRBV13 combines with J gene TRBJ2-7; D is uncertain. The germline V gene has CDR1 PRHDT and CDR2 FYEKMQ (reference sequence). The CDR3 covers 13 residues. V was trimmed by 2 bases and J by 3 bases, leaving 8 bases between them. The CDR3 DNA is TGTGCCAGCAGCTTAATCCCCCTCTACGAGCAGTACTTC. Translating gives CASSLIPLYEQYF.

J is TRBJ2-1 and V is TRBV9; D is possibly TRBD1 (5 bases). CDR1 and CDR2 (germline): SGDLS, YYNGEE. The CDR3 is made up of 16 amino acids. V was pared by 0 bases and J by 7 bases, with 17 bases between. The CDR3 region is CASSVEGAPRRNEQFF. In nucleotides, the CDR3 is TGTGCCAGCAGCGTAGAAGGGGCTCCCCGACGAAATGAGCAGTTCTTC.

The chain links TRBV7-2 to TRBJ2-5; D might be TRBD1 (6 bases). This CDR3 has 15 amino acids. Trimming removed 5 bases at V and 3 bases at J, with 16 bases between. Germline V gene lookup returns CDR1 SGHTA and CDR2 FQGNSA. The CDR3, as DNA: TGTGCCAGCAGCCGCTGGGGGCAGGCCGAAGAGACCCAGTACTTC. Translated, it gives CASSRWGQAEETQYF.